The 29 T cell receptor beta chains listed next were all sequenced from one sample in a study of T cell responses to AZD1222 COVID-19 vaccine. Profiled with immunoSEQ multiplex PCR; TCRdb holds only in-frame clones, not every one. The repertoire has 120,000 to 150,000 clones, under 95% of them found once; the top ten carry approximately 5.3%. Sequenced material: peripheral blood, taken on day 0 of AZD1222 vaccination. The receptors come from an adult in good health.

The chain uses TRBV12-3 or TRBV12-4 and TRBJ1-3, with unresolved D. The CDR3 runs to 13 residues. V gave up 3 bases and J gave up 8 bases, with 11 bases separating them. CDR3 sequence: CASSFGSGHTIYF. The CDR3 DNA reads TGTGCCAGCAGTTTCGGCTCCGGGCACACCATATATTTT.

V is TRBV11-2 and J is TRBJ1-3; 7 nucleotides match TRBD1. Germline-derived CDR1 and CDR2 are SGHAT and FQNNGV. The CDR3 is made up of 15 amino acids. Germline trimming cut 1 base from V and 0 bases from J; bases unmatched to any gene: 0. The CDR3: CASSLGDSSGNTIYF. The CDR3 DNA reads TGTGCCAGCAGCTTAGGGGACAGCTCTGGAAACACCATATATTTT.

The V gene is TRBV6-1, the J gene TRBJ1-4, with D possibly matching TRBD1 (5 bases). V was pared by 2 bases and J by 3 bases, with 10 bases between. This CDR3 spans 15 amino acids. CDR1 and CDR2 (germline): MNHNS, SASEGT. The CDR3 sequence: CASSESAGANEKLFF. CDR3 DNA sequence: TGTGCCAGCAGTGAATCGGCGGGGGCTAATGAAAAACTGTTTTTT.

The chain has TRBV7-2 and TRBJ2-1; 7 positions match TRBD2. This CDR3 spans 15 amino acids. The ends lost 7 bases at V and 7 bases at J; junction bases unmatched: 13. From germline, CDR1 is SGHTA and CDR2 FQGNSA. The CDR3 coding sequence is TGTGCCAGCACTCAGTGGGGAGGGCTTGTAAATGAGCAGTTCTTC. Amino acid sequence: CASTQWGGLVNEQFF.

The rearrangement links TRBV10-2 to TRBJ2-1; no definite D call. Trimming took 2 bases from V and 3 from J, leaving 8 bases between them. The CDR3 is made up of 14 amino acids. CDR1 WSHSY and CDR2 SAAADI come from the germline V gene. CDR3 bases: TGCGCCAGCAGTGAGCGGCGGTTCTACAATGAGCAGTTCTTC. This translates into CASSERRFYNEQFF.

The chain links TRBV27 to TRBJ2-4; no reliable D call. CDR3 length equals 11 residues. Between the trimmed V and J ends, which lost 6 bases and 10 bases, there was a span of 10 bases. Per the germline V gene, CDR1 is MNHEY and CDR2 is SMNVEV (reference sequence). The CDR3 reads CASSSFGIQYF. In nucleotides, the CDR3 is TGTGCCAGCAGCTCCTTTGGAATTCAGTACTTC.

This clone was recorded once. The chain employs TRBV6-2 or TRBV6-3 and TRBJ2-2, with a possible D match to TRBD1 (5 bases). This CDR3 spans 14 amino acids. CDR1 is MNHEY and CDR2 is SVGEGT in the germline V gene. The V end was cut by 3 bases, the J end by 5 bases, with 10 bases between. The CDR3 protein is CASSYGRATGELFF. CDR3 in DNA: TGTGCCAGCAGTTATGGCAGGGCGACCGGGGAGCTGTTTTTT.

The chain employs TRBV30 and TRBJ2-5, with D perhaps being TRBD1 or TRBD2 (6 bases each). Germline V gene sequence: CDR1 GTSNPN, CDR2 SVGIG (reference sequence). Deletions cut 5 bases from V and 4 bases from J, with 20 bases between. The CDR3 contains 15 residues. CDR3 in amino acids: CAWGLGGRFGETQYF. The CDR3 DNA reads TGTGCCTGGGGTCTCGGGGGCAGGTTTGGAGAGACCCAGTACTTC.

This chain connects TRBV27 to TRBJ1-2, with a weak D call TRBD1 (6 bases). Germline V gene sequence: CDR1 MNHEY, CDR2 SMNVEV (reference sequence). Trimming pared 6 bases from V and 4 bases from J, leaving 12 bases between. The CDR3 contains 13 residues. The CDR3 DNA reads as TGTGCCAGCAGGGGGGGGCGGGGCTATGGCTACACCTTC. It specifies CASRGGRGYGYTF.

This rearrangement joins TRBV28 to TRBJ2-2; tentative D call: TRBD1 (6 bases). Trimming removed 7 bases at V and 2 bases at J, with 23 bases between. The CDR3 runs to 18 residues. Germline CDR1 MDHEN, CDR2 SYDVKM. CDR3 region: CASTPPGAGAGNTGELFF. The CDR3 DNA is TGTGCCAGCACCCCGCCAGGGGCTGGAGCTGGAAACACCGGGGAGCTGTTTTTT.

The rearrangement joins TRBV2 to TRBJ1-2; weak D call: TRBD1 (6 bases). This CDR3 region has 14 residues. Germline V gene data show CDR1 as SNHLY and CDR2 as FYNNEI. V lost 3 bases to trimming and J lost 5 bases, with 13 bases between them. The CDR3 reads CASSERTASYGYTF. The DNA of the CDR3 is TGTGCCAGCAGTGAGAGGACAGCCAGTTATGGCTACACCTTC.

The chain has TRBV19 and TRBJ2-3; no reliable D call. The V end was cut by 9 bases, the J end by 1 base, with 8 bases between. The CDR3 is 12 residues long. In germline, CDR1 is LNHDA, CDR2 SQIVND (reference sequence). CDR3 in DNA: TGTGCCAGCCGCGGCGGCACAGATACGCAGTATTTT. This sequence encodes CASRGGTDTQYF.

CDR3 coding DNA: TGTGCCAGCAGCACCGGCGGCGGGAGCTACGAGCAGTACTTC. Its translation is CASSTGGGSYEQYF. V and J are TRBV7-9 and TRBJ2-7, with 7 bases aligning to TRBD2. Germline V gene sequence: CDR1 SEHNR, CDR2 FQNEAQ (reference sequence). Trimming removed 5 bases from V and 3 bases from J; junction bases left unmatched: 7. This CDR3 region has 14 residues.

Here the CDR3 reads CASSQGSSYNSPLHF. CDR3 sequence (DNA): TGCGCCAGCAGCCAAGGGAGCTCCTATAATTCACCCCTCCACTTT. The rearrangement links TRBV4-3 to TRBJ1-6, with D hard to call. Trimming cost V 1 base and J 0 bases, with 4 bases left between them. The CDR3 spans 15 residues. The germline V gene has CDR1 LGHNA and CDR2 YSLEER.

V and J are TRBV5-1 and TRBJ2-5; TRBD2 is a possible D gene (6 bases). V was cut by 0 bases and J by 4 bases, with 10 bases left in between. CDR3 size: 14 residues. Per germline, CDR1 SGHRS and CDR2 YFSETQ. The CDR3, as DNA: TGCGCCAGCAGCTTGGACGCCGGGAGAGAGACCCAGTACTTC. This translates into CASSLDAGRETQYF.

The chain couples TRBV28 to TRBJ1-1; D uncertain. The V end lost 3 bases, the J end lost 0 bases, and 2 bases lay between the germline ends. This CDR3 region has 12 residues. Looked up from germline, CDR1 is MDHEN and CDR2 is SYDVKM. This CDR3 is CASSLLNTEAFF. The CDR3 nucleotides are TGTGCCAGCAGTTTGCTGAACACTGAAGCTTTCTTT.

CDR3 in DNA: TGTGCCAGCTCACGATTCGGGGGACTAGCCAAAAACATTCAGTACTTC. Its protein is CASSRFGGLAKNIQYF. The V call is TRBV18, the J call TRBJ2-4, with a weak D call TRBD2 (6 bases). The CDR3 is 16 amino acids. Trimming cost V 4 bases and J 0 bases, with 13 bases left between them. Germline CDR1 KGHSH, CDR2 LQKENI.

The CDR3 bases are TGTGCCAGCAGCGCGGGCGGTAACTATGGCTACACCTTC. Translation: CASSAGGNYGYTF. The chain recombines TRBV9 with TRBJ1-2; D gene ambiguous. The CDR3 totals 13 residues. Trimming removed 3 bases at V and 1 base at J, with 7 bases between. CDR1 and CDR2 from the germline V gene are SGDLS and YYNGEE.

The J gene is TRBJ2-7, the V gene TRBV19; 9 positions agree with TRBD2. Looked up from germline, CDR1 is LNHDA and CDR2 is SQIVND (reference sequence). This CDR3 contains 18 residues. The V and J ends lost 2 bases and 0 bases, in that order; junction bases with no gene match: 11. The CDR3 DNA is TGTGCCAGTAGTATAAGTGGGCCTAGCGGGACGAGCTCCTACGAGCAGTACTTC. It encodes CASSISGPSGTSSYEQYF.

This clone was detected only once. V gene TRBV28 combines with J gene TRBJ1-6; possibly TRBD1 for D (6 bases). CDR3 size: 15 residues. In germline, CDR1 is MDHEN, CDR2 SYDVKM. V was trimmed by 3 bases and J by 8 bases, leaving 14 bases between them. CDR3 in DNA: TGTGCCAGCAGTTTTCACTCGGGACAAGATTCACCCCTCCACTTT. Residues: CASSFHSGQDSPLHF.

The chain is built from TRBV27 and TRBJ1-1, with a tentative D call TRBD1 (5 bases). CDR1 is MNHEY, CDR2 SMNVEV, per germline (reference sequence). Trimming cost V 6 bases and J 5 bases, with 16 bases left between them. This CDR3 spans 14 amino acids. The CDR3 region is CASRDTGRRTEAFF. CDR3 nucleotides: TGTGCCAGCAGAGACACGGGGCGTAGGACTGAAGCTTTCTTT.

This chain uses TRBV9 with TRBJ2-1; 8 nucleotides match TRBD2. Germline V gene lookup returns CDR1 SGDLS and CDR2 YYNGEE. This CDR3 comprises 18 residues. The V gene end was trimmed by 0 bases and the J gene end by 0 bases; junction bases not matched to a gene: 8. The CDR3 DNA reads as TGTGCCAGCAGCGTAGGCTTTAGCGGGATCCGCTCCTACAATGAGCAGTTCTTC. The encoded protein is CASSVGFSGIRSYNEQFF.

A few counts support this clone. The rearrangement uses TRBV11-3 and TRBJ2-7, with D possibly TRBD2 on 6 matching bases. The CDR3 extends over 12 amino acids. Germline-derived CDR1 and CDR2 are SGHNT and YENEEA. V lost 3 bases, J lost 5 bases, and 8 bases lay in between. The CDR3 loop reads CASSFTSHEQYF. CDR3 nucleotide sequence: TGTGCCAGCAGCTTTACTAGCCACGAGCAGTACTTC.

The chain recombines TRBV28 with TRBJ1-2; 8 bases agree with TRBD1. Germline lookup yields CDR1 MDHEN and CDR2 SYDVKM. Trimming took 2 bases from V and 8 from J; bases not matched to a gene: 4. The CDR3 length is 13 residues. CDR3 sequence reads: CASSLGQGSGYTF. As DNA, the CDR3 is TGTGCCAGCAGTTTAGGACAGGGTAGCGGCTACACCTTC.

This clone was seen a single time. CDR3 in amino acids: CASSYWAGAGNTIYF. The CDR3 nucleotides read TGTGCCAGCAGCTATTGGGCCGGGGCTGGAAACACCATATATTTT. The gene calls are TRBV14 and TRBJ1-3; D not resolved. Per the germline V gene, CDR1 is SGHDN and CDR2 is FVKESK. CDR3 length: 15 residues. Trimming removed 5 bases from V and 2 bases from J, with 13 bases in between.

The chain uses TRBV28 and TRBJ1-1; a weak D match, TRBD1 (5 bases). V shed 5 bases and J shed 5 bases, with 12 bases lying between them. Germline lookup yields CDR1 MDHEN and CDR2 SYDVKM. The CDR3 totals 13 residues. CDR3 sequence: CASSPSQGTEAFF. DNA of the CDR3: TGTGCCAGCAGTCCATCTCAGGGTACTGAAGCTTTCTTT.

This clone was counted only a few times. This rearrangement joins TRBV25-1 to TRBJ2-2; D remains unclear. The CDR3 loop spans 14 amino acids. In germline, CDR1 is MGHDK, CDR2 SYGVNS. V was clipped by 1 base and J by 8 bases, with 11 bases between them. In DNA form, the CDR3 reads TGTGCCAGCAGTGAATTAGCCAAAACTGGGGAGCTGTTTTTT. This gives the protein CASSELAKTGELFF.

The chain has TRBV12-5 and TRBJ2-1; D gene ambiguous. The CDR3 loop spans 18 amino acids. Germline V gene sequence: CDR1 LGHNT, CDR2 FRNRAP. V dropped 4 bases and J dropped 0 bases, with 19 bases sitting between them. The CDR3 reads CASGSVTFGASSYNEQFF. For the CDR3, the DNA is TGTGCTAGTGGTTCGGTTACCTTCGGTGCCAGCTCCTACAATGAGCAGTTCTTC.

The V and J genes are TRBV19 and TRBJ2-1; TRBD2 agrees at 14 bases. CDR1 LNHDA and CDR2 SQIVND come from the germline V gene (reference sequence). This CDR3 spans 18 amino acids. Unmatched junction bases numbered 10, after V lost 5 bases and J lost 4 bases. The CDR3, as DNA: TGTGCCAGTAGTGTGGGACTAGCGGGAGTAGGGGATTACAATGAGCAGTTCTTC. Its translation is CASSVGLAGVGDYNEQFF.